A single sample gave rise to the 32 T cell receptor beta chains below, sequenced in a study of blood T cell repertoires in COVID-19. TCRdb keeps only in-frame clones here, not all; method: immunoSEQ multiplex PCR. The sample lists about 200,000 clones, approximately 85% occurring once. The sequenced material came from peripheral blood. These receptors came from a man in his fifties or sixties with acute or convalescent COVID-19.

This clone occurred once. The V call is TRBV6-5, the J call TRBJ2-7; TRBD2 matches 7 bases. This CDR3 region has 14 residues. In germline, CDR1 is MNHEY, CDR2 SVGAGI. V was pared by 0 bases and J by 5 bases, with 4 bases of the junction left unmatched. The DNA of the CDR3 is TGTGCCAGCAGTTACTCCCGGGGAGGGGACGAGCAGTACTTC. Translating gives CASSYSRGGDEQYF.

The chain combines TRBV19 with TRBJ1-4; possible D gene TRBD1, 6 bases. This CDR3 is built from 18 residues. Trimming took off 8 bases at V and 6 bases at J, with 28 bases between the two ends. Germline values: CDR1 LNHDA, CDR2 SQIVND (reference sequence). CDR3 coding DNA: TGTGCCAGTCATGGGGGGGCAGGAGCCCGGAGCGATTATGAAAAACTGTTTTTT. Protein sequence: CASHGGAGARSDYEKLFF.

The CDR3 nucleotides are TGTGCCAGCACTACGAAGTGGAGCTACGAGCAGTACTTC. Amino acids: CASTTKWSYEQYF. The chain uses TRBV5-6 and TRBJ2-7; no clear D gene. The V gene's germline CDR1 is SGHDT and CDR2 YYEEEE. V was shortened by 6 bases and J by 3 bases, with 13 bases between the two germline ends. This CDR3 has 13 amino acids.

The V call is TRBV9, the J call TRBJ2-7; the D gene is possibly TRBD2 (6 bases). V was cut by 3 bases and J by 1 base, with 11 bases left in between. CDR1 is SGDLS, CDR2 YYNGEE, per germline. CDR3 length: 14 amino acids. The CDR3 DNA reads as TGTGCCAGCAGCGCCCGACTAGTGTCCTACGAGCAGTACTTC. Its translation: CASSARLVSYEQYF.

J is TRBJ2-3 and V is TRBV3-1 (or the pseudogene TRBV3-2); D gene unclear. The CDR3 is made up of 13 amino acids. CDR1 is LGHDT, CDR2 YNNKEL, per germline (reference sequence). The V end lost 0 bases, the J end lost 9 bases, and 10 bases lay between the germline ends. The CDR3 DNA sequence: TGTGCCAGCAGCCAAGAAGCTCATCGGACGCAGTATTTT. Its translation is CASSQEAHRTQYF.

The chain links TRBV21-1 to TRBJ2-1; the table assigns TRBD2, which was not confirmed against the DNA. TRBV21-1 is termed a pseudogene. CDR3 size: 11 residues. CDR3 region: CASSKIDEQFF. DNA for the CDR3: TGTGCCAGCAGCAAAATCGATGAGCAGTTCTTC.

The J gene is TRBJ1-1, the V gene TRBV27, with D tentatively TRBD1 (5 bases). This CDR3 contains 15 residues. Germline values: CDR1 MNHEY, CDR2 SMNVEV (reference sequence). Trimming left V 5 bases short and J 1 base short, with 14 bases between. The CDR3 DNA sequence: TGTGCCAGCAGTGCGGCAGGGATCGGGAACACTGAAGCTTTCTTT. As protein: CASSAAGIGNTEAFF.

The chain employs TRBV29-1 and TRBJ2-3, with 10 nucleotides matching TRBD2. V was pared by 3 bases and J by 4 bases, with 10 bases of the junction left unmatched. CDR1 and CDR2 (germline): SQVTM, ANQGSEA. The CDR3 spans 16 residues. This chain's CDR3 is CSVDGVAGGAADTQYF. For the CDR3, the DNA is TGCAGCGTTGATGGGGTAGCGGGGGGCGCCGCAGATACGCAGTATTTT.

CDR3 residues: CASSLRGSTPTDTQYF. DNA for the CDR3: TGTGCCAGCAGCTTAAGGGGCAGCACCCCCACAGATACGCAGTATTTT. The chain couples TRBV7-2 to TRBJ2-3; the D gene is possibly TRBD1 (5 bases). V was trimmed by 2 bases and J by 2 bases, leaving 14 bases between them. CDR1 SGHTA and CDR2 FQGNSA come from the germline V gene. The CDR3 totals 16 residues.

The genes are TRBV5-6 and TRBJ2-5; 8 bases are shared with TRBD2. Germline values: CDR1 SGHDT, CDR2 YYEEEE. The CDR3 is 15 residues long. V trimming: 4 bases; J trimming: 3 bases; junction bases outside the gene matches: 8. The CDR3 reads CASSTLGAGEETQYF. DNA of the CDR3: TGTGCCAGCAGCACGCTAGGAGCGGGAGAAGAGACCCAGTACTTC.

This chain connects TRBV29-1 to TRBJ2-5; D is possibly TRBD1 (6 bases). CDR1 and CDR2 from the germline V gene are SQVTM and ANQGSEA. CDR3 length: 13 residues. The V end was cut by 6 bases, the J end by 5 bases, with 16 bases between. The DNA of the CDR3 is TGCAGCGTCCTAACAGGGTCTGTGGAGACCCAGTACTTC. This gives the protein CSVLTGSVETQYF.

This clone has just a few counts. The CDR3 DNA sequence: TGTGCCAGCAGGAGACAGGTCGCCGACACTGAAGCTTTCTTT. Translated: CASRRQVADTEAFF. The chain carries TRBV7-2 and TRBJ1-1; D perhaps matches TRBD1 (6 bases). V lost 6 bases and J lost 3, with 14 bases in between. CDR3 length equals 14 residues. Germline V lookup: CDR1 SGHTA, CDR2 FQGNSA. The entire variable domain, with the rest obtained from reference TRBV7-2 and TRBJ1-1, is as follows: GAGVSQSPSNKVTEKGKDVELRCDPISGHTALYWYRQSLGQGLEFLIYFQGNSAPDKSGLPSDRFSAERTGGSVSTLTIQRTQQEDSAVYLCASRRQVADTEAFFGQGTRLTVV.

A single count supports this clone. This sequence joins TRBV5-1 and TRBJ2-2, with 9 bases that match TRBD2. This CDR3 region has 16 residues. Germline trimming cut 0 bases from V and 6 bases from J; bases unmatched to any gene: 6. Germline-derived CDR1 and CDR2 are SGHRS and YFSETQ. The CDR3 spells CASSLDSGSRAGELFF. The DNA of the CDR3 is TGCGCCAGCAGCTTGGATAGCGGGAGTAGGGCCGGGGAGCTGTTTTTT.

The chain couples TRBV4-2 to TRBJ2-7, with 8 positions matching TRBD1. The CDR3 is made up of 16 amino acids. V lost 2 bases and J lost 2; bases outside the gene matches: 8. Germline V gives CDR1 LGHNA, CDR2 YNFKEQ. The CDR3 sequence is CASSQSSGGAPYEQYF. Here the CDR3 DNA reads TGTGCCAGCAGCCAAAGTTCAGGGGGCGCCCCCTACGAGCAGTACTTC.

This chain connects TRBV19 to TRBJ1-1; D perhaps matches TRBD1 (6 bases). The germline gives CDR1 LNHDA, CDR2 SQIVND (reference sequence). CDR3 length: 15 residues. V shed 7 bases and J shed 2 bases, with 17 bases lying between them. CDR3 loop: CASTRFTGSNTEAFF. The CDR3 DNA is TGTGCCAGTACCCGCTTTACAGGGTCAAACACTGAAGCTTTCTTT. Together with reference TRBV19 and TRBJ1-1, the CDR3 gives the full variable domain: DGGITQSPKYLFRKEGQNVTLSCEQNLNHDAMYWYRQDPGQGLRLIYYSQIVNDFQKGDIAEGYSVSREKKESFPLTVTSAQKNPTAFYLCASTRFTGSNTEAFFGQGTRLTVV.

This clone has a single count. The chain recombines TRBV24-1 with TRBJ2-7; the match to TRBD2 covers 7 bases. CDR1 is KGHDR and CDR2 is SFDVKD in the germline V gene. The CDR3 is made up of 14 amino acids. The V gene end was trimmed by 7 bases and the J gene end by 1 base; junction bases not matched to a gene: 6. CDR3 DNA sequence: TGTGCCACCAGAGCTAGCGGCGTTTCCTACGAGCAGTACTTC. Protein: CATRASGVSYEQYF.

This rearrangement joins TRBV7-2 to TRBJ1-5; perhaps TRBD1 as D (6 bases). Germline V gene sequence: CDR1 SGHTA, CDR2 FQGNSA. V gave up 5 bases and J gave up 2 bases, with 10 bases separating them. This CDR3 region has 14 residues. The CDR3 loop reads CASSLQGRNQPQHF. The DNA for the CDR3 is TGTGCCAGCAGCCTACAGGGTCGCAATCAGCCCCAGCATTTT.

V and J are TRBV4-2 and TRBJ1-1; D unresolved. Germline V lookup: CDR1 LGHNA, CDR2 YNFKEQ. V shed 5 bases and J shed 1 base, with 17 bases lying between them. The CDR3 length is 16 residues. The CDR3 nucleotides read TGTGCCAGCAGCGCCAAGATTTTAGGCGGGAACACTGAAGCTTTCTTT. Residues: CASSAKILGGNTEAFF.

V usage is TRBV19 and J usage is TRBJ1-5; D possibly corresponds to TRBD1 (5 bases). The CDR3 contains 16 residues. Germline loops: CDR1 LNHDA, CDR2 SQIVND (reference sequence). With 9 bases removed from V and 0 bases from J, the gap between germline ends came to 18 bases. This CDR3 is CASGTDSPYSNQPQHF. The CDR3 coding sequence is TGTGCCAGCGGGACTGACTCCCCCTATAGCAATCAGCCCCAGCATTTT.

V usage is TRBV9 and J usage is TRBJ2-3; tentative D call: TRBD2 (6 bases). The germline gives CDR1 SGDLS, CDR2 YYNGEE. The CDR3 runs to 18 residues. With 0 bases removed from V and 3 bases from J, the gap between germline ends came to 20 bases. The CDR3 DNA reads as TGTGCCAGCAGCGTAGCCCCCGGGGGTCGGGGAGCGACAGATACGCAGTATTTT. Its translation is CASSVAPGGRGATDTQYF. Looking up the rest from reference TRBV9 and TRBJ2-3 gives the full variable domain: DSGVTQTPKHLITATGQRVTLRCSPRSGDLSVYWYQQSLDQGLQFLIQYYNGEERAKGNILERFSAQQFPDLHSELNLSSLELGDSALYFCASSVAPGGRGATDTQYFGPGTRLTVL.

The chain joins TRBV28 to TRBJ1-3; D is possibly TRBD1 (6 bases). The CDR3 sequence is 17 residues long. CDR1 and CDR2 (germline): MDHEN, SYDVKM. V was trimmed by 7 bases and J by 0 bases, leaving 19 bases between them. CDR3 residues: CASTRRQVPSSGNTIYF. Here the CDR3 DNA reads TGTGCCAGCACCCGGAGACAGGTCCCTAGCTCTGGAAACACCATATATTTT.

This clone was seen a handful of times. Written as DNA, the CDR3 is TGTGCCACCAGTAGCGGGAGCCACTACGAGCAGTACTTC. As protein: CATSSGSHYEQYF. The chain has TRBV7-9 and TRBJ2-7; 9 bases map to TRBD2. Germline CDR1 SEHNR, CDR2 FQNEAQ (reference sequence). After removal of 10 bases from V and 3 bases from J, the junction contained 7 bases not matched to a gene. The CDR3 covers 13 residues.

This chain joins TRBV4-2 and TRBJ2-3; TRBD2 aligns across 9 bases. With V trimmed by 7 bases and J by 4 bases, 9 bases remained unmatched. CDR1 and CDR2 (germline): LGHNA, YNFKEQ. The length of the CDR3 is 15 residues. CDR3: CASTGGRGRADTQYF. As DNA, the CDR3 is TGTGCCAGCACCGGGGGGCGCGGGAGGGCAGATACGCAGTATTTT.

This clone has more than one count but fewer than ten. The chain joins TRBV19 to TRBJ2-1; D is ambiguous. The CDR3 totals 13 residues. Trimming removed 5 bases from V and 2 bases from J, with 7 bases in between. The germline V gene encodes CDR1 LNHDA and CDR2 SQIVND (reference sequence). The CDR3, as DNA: TGTGCCAGTAGTGCTAGTACCTACAATGAGCAGTTCTTC. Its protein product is CASSASTYNEQFF.

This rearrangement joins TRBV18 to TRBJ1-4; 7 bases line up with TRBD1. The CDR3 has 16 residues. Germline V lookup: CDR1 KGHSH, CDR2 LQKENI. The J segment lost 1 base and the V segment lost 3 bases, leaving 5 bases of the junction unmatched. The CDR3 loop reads CASSPGQRRTNEKLFF. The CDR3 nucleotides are TGTGCCAGCTCACCGGGACAGCGAAGAACTAATGAAAAACTGTTTTTT.

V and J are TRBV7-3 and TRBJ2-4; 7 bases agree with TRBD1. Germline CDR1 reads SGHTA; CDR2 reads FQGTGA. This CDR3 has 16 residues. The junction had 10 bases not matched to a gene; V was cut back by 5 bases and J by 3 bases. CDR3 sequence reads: CASSPSGRDSKNIQYF. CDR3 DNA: TGTGCCAGCAGCCCGAGCGGCCGGGACAGCAAAAACATTCAGTACTTC. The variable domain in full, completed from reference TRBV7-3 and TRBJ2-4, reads GAGVSQTPSNKVTEKGKYVELRCDPISGHTALYWYRQSLGQGPEFLIYFQGTGAADDSGLPNDRFFAVRPEGSVSTLKIQRTERGDSAVYLCASSPSGRDSKNIQYFGAGTRLSVL.

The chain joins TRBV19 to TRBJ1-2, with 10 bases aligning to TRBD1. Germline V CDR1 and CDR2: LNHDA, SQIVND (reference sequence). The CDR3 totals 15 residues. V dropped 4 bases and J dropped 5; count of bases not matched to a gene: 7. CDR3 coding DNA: TGTGCCAGTAGTACGAACGGGGACAGGGGTTATGGCTACACCTTC. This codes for CASSTNGDRGYGYTF.

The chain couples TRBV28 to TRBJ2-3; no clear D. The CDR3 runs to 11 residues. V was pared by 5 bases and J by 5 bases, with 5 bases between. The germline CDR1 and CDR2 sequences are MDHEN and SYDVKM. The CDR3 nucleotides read TGTGCCAGCAGTCCGAGAGATACGCAGTATTTT. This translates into CASSPRDTQYF.

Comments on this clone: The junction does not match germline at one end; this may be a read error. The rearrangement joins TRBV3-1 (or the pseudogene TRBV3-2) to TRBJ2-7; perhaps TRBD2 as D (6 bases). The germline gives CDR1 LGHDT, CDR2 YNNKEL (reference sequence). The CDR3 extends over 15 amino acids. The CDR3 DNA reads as TGTGCCAGCAACCAAGGCGGCGGAGGGGCCTACGAGCAGTACTTC. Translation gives CASNQGGGGAYEQYF.

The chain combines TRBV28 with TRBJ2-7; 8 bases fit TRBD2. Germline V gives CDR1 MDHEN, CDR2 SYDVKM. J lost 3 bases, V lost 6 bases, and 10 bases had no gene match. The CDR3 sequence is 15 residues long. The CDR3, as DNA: TGTGCCAGCAGCAATTCGGGACTAGGTATCTACGAGCAGTACTTC. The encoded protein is CASSNSGLGIYEQYF.

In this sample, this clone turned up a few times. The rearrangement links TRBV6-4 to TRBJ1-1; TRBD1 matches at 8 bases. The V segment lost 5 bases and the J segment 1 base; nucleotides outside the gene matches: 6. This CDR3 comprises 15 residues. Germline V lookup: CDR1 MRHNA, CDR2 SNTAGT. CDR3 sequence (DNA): TGTGCCAGCAGTCGAGAACAGGGGGAGAACACTGAAGCTTTCTTT. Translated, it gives CASSREQGENTEAFF.

CDR3 DNA sequence: TGTGCCAGCAGTGGGCCGGCGGCGCGAGTCACCGGGGAGCTGTTTTTT. Its translation is CASSGPAARVTGELFF. The gene calls are TRBV2 and TRBJ2-2; D gene ambiguous. The ends were cut back, 4 bases at V and 4 bases at J, with 16 bases in the middle. The CDR3 loop spans 16 amino acids. Germline CDR1 and CDR2: SNHLY and FYNNEI.